These 23 T cell receptor beta chains were sequenced from one sample in a study of shared clonotypes between healthy human individuals. Terminally differentiated effector memory CD45RA+ cells were left out of the naive CD8 fraction, which was CD45RO-negative and positively selected for CCR7. TCRdb's table, derived via immunoSEQ multiplex PCR, lists solely in-frame clones and lacks some. The sample shows 660,000 or so clones, 95% to 97% of them seen only once. Material for sequencing was naive CD8+ T cells sorted from blood. These receptors originate from a woman aged 30 to 39 in good health.

The V gene is TRBV7-9, the J gene TRBJ2-1, with D uncertain. Germline values: CDR1 SEHNR, CDR2 FQNEAQ (reference sequence). The CDR3 contains 13 residues. V lost 2 bases to trimming and J lost 9 bases, with 11 bases between them. Here the CDR3 reads CASSLPLGSEQFF. Here the CDR3 DNA reads TGTGCCAGCAGCTTACCCTTAGGTAGTGAGCAGTTCTTC.

The CDR3 region has the DNA TGTGCCAGCACCAACGGGGACTATCCCTCAGATACGCAGTATTTT. Its protein is CASTNGDYPSDTQYF. V gene TRBV19 combines with J gene TRBJ2-3; TRBD2 aligns across 7 bases. The CDR3 sequence is 15 residues long. From germline, CDR1 is LNHDA and CDR2 SQIVND (reference sequence). Losses at the gene ends were 9 bases for V and 4 bases for J; bases not matched to a gene: 13.

J is TRBJ1-3 and V is TRBV7-8; 10 bases are shared with TRBD1. CDR1 and CDR2 (germline): SGHVS, FQNEAQ. The CDR3 consists of 15 residues. The ends lost 3 bases at V and 1 base at J; junction bases unmatched: 0. CDR3: CASSLGQGSGNTIYF. The CDR3 nucleotides read TGTGCCAGCAGCTTGGGACAGGGGTCTGGAAACACCATATATTTT.

The rearrangement joins TRBV7-8 to TRBJ1-2, with a weak D call TRBD1 (5 bases). The germline gives CDR1 SGHVS, CDR2 FQNEAQ. CDR3 length: 14 amino acids. V shed 7 bases and J shed 3 bases, with 15 bases lying between them. DNA for the CDR3: TGTGCCAGCACCACAGGAGGGACCCACTATGGCTACACCTTC. Its protein is CASTTGGTHYGYTF.

V usage is TRBV6-1 and J usage is TRBJ2-7; D unresolved. CDR3 length: 13 residues. Trimming removed 6 bases at V and 2 bases at J, with 11 bases between. Germline values: CDR1 MNHNS, CDR2 SASEGT. In DNA, the CDR3 is TGTGCCAGCAGGCAAGCAGGAGCCTACGAGCAGTACTTC. Its translation: CASRQAGAYEQYF.

This clone appeared a single time. The gene calls are TRBV9 and TRBJ1-1, with D tentatively TRBD1 (5 bases). Germline CDR1 SGDLS, CDR2 YYNGEE. The CDR3 is 15 amino acids. The germline V and J ends were trimmed by 4 bases and 5 bases, with 18 bases remaining between them. CDR3 sequence (DNA): TGTGCCAGCAGCTCTGGAGGGGTTTTGGGGACTGAAGCTTTCTTT. It specifies CASSSGGVLGTEAFF.

The V gene is TRBV4-1, the J gene TRBJ2-1; D is ambiguous. Germline CDR1 reads MGHRA; CDR2 reads YSYEKL. With 1 base removed from V and 6 bases from J, the gap between germline ends came to 25 bases. CDR3 length equals 19 residues. The CDR3 sequence: CASSQGAGPPRYDPNEQFF. For the CDR3, the DNA is TGCGCCAGCAGCCAAGGGGCTGGACCTCCACGATACGATCCCAATGAGCAGTTCTTC.

The CDR3 DNA is TGTGCCAGCAGGGGAACTGGAGACAGGGGGTTCGGGGAGCTGTTTTTT. The encoded protein is CASRGTGDRGFGELFF. The chain recombines TRBV2 with TRBJ2-2, with 9 bases lining up with TRBD1. With 6 bases clipped from V and 7 bases from J, the junction kept 12 bases outside the gene matches. The CDR3 runs 16 residues. Germline-derived CDR1 and CDR2 are SNHLY and FYNNEI.

The V and J genes are TRBV5-1 and TRBJ2-1; TRBD2 agrees at 14 bases. Germline V gene data show CDR1 as SGHRS and CDR2 as YFSETQ. The CDR3 is 18 residues long. After removal of 4 bases from V and 9 bases from J, the junction contained 15 bases not matched to a gene. The chain's CDR3 is CASSHHRGLAGEMSEQFF. In nucleotides, the CDR3 is TGCGCCAGCAGCCATCACCGGGGACTAGCGGGAGAAATGAGTGAGCAGTTCTTC.

The chain is built from TRBV11-2 and TRBJ1-1; D might be TRBD1 (6 bases). V lost 5 bases, J lost 6 bases, and 13 bases lay in between. Germline CDR1 reads SGHAT; CDR2 reads FQNNGV. The CDR3 spans 13 residues. The DNA for the CDR3 is TGTGCCAGCAGCGGAGTTAGGGGGGCTGAAGCTTTCTTT. Its protein product is CASSGVRGAEAFF.

V and J are TRBV27 and TRBJ2-7; D is perhaps TRBD2 (5 bases). The germline CDR1 and CDR2 sequences are MNHEY and SMNVEV (reference sequence). Trimming removed 7 bases from V and 6 bases from J, with 25 bases in between. There are 16 residues in the CDR3. The CDR3 spells CASTTRWAGGQAEQYF. The CDR3 DNA reads as TGTGCCAGCACCACAAGGTGGGCGGGTGGTCAGGCCGAGCAGTACTTC.

The V gene is TRBV28, the J gene TRBJ2-7; tentative D call: TRBD2 (6 bases). The CDR3 consists of 15 residues. V lost 7 bases, J lost 5 bases, and 21 bases lay in between. Germline V lookup: CDR1 MDHEN, CDR2 SYDVKM. CDR3 sequence: CASNSGIRPGDEQYF. The CDR3 coding sequence is TGTGCCAGCAATTCCGGGATCCGGCCGGGGGACGAGCAGTACTTC.

The chain carries TRBV2 and TRBJ2-3; no definite D call. The CDR3 contains 15 residues. The V gene lost 2 bases and the J gene lost 0 bases, with 9 bases spanning the gap. Germline V CDR1 and CDR2: SNHLY, FYNNEI. The CDR3 loop reads CASSERKASTDTQYF. CDR3 coding DNA: TGTGCCAGCAGTGAACGGAAAGCTAGCACAGATACGCAGTATTTT.

This chain joins TRBV5-4 and TRBJ2-2, with unresolved D. Trimming cost V 10 bases and J 3 bases, with 10 bases left between them. The CDR3 is 12 amino acids. Germline CDR1 SGHNT, CDR2 YYREEE (reference sequence). The CDR3 loop reads CAQSSDTGELFF. CDR3 DNA: TGTGCCCAGAGCTCGGACACCGGGGAGCTGTTTTTT.

This clone was recorded only once. This chain uses TRBV7-9 with TRBJ2-7, with 7 bases identical to TRBD1. Germline trimming cut 1 base from V and 0 bases from J; bases unmatched to any gene: 3. The CDR3 has 15 residues. CDR1 is SEHNR and CDR2 is FQNEAQ in the germline V gene (reference sequence). Written as DNA, the CDR3 is TGTGCCAGCAGCTTAGAACAGGGGAGCTCCTACGAGCAGTACTTC. Protein sequence: CASSLEQGSSYEQYF.

The V gene is TRBV2, the J gene TRBJ1-5; D gene unclear. The V end lost 1 base, the J end lost 0 bases, and 4 bases lay between the germline ends. This CDR3 comprises 14 residues. From germline, CDR1 is SNHLY and CDR2 FYNNEI. The CDR3 DNA follows: TGTGCCAGCAGTGAAGTTTTTAGCAATCAGCCCCAGCATTTT. As protein: CASSEVFSNQPQHF.

This chain joins TRBV10-3 and TRBJ1-1; D unclear. This CDR3 region has 13 residues. The ends were cut back, 7 bases at V and 0 bases at J, with 9 bases in the middle. Germline-derived CDR1 and CDR2 are ENHRY and SYGVKD. The CDR3 here is CAIKEDMNTEAFF. Written as DNA, the CDR3 is TGTGCCATCAAAGAGGATATGAACACTGAAGCTTTCTTT.

This chain uses TRBV7-6 with TRBJ1-2, with 7 bases lining up with TRBD1. In germline, CDR1 is SGHVS, CDR2 FNYEAQ. Trimming removed 0 bases from V and 6 bases from J; junction bases left unmatched: 1. The CDR3 contains 13 residues. CDR3 nucleotides: TGTGCCAGCAGCTTAGCGGGGACAGATGGCTACACCTTC. This codes for CASSLAGTDGYTF.

The chain recombines TRBV5-4 with TRBJ2-7; D ambiguous. Germline V gene sequence: CDR1 SGHNT, CDR2 YYREEE (reference sequence). V was clipped by 0 bases and J by 3 bases, with 7 bases between them. This CDR3 is built from 13 residues. The DNA of the CDR3 is TGTGCCAGCAGCTTGGACACAAGCTACGAGCAGTACTTC. Protein product: CASSLDTSYEQYF.

The count of this clone is one. V usage is TRBV5-1 and J usage is TRBJ2-5; D not resolved. Trimming shortened V by 0 bases and J by 3 bases, and 12 bases separated the two germline ends. CDR3 length equals 15 residues. Germline values: CDR1 SGHRS, CDR2 YFSETQ. The CDR3 here is CASSLDVAAKETQYF. CDR3 nucleotides: TGCGCCAGCAGCTTGGATGTCGCCGCCAAAGAGACCCAGTACTTC.

This clone turned up a few times. The rearrangement links TRBV10-3 to TRBJ2-7; D is possibly TRBD1 (5 bases). Germline CDR1 ENHRY, CDR2 SYGVKD. This CDR3 spans 14 amino acids. Trimming stripped 3 bases from V and 1 base from J, with 10 bases between. In nucleotides, the CDR3 is TGTGCCATCAGTGACGACAGTTCGTCCTACGAGCAGTACTTC. This gives the protein CAISDDSSSYEQYF.

The CDR3 nucleotides are TGTGCCAGCAGCCAGCGCCCGGGCCGCGGGCGAGGAAACACCATATATTTT. Protein: CASSQRPGRGRGNTIYF. The chain couples TRBV14 to TRBJ1-3; unclear D gene. From germline, CDR1 is SGHDN and CDR2 FVKESK. The CDR3 consists of 17 residues. V dropped 3 bases and J dropped 4 bases, with 19 bases sitting between them.

The J gene is TRBJ2-7, the V gene TRBV21-1; TRBD1 was called by the table and not checked on the DNA. TRBV21-1 is a pseudogene. The CDR3 covers 17 residues. The CDR3 loop reads CASSTKSTGRTQYEQYF. The CDR3 DNA sequence: TGTGCCAGCAGCACTAAATCAACAGGTAGGACACAATACGAGCAGTACTTC.